The 7 T cell receptor beta chains below come from one sample, sequenced in a study of T-cell memory formation after mild COVID-19. MiXCR, applied by TCRdb to the 5' RACE reads, yields one record per CDR3 protein. Among 560,000 or so distinct CDR3 sequences, 17% were seen once, and the ten largest hold around 8.1%. What was sequenced was PBMCs or a T cell subset sorted from them (not recorded which). The receptors here all came from an adult woman who had mild COVID-19 (a few samples of this study predate the infection). Cell type and time point are not known.

The V gene is TRBV6-2 or TRBV6-3, the J gene TRBJ1-1; D ambiguous. The CDR3 sequence is 12 residues long. Per the germline V gene, CDR1 is MNHEY and CDR2 is SVGEGT. V lost 7 bases and J 4 bases, leaving 10 bases between the germline ends. The DNA for the CDR3 is TGTGCCAGCATGAGCAGTCTCACTGAAGCTTTCTTT. Translated: CASMSSLTEAFF.

The chain has TRBV18 and TRBJ2-1; D possibly matches TRBD1 or TRBD2 (5 bases each). Germline CDR1 is KGHSH and CDR2 is LQKENI. The CDR3 sequence is 15 residues long. Trimming removed 5 bases at V and 0 bases at J, with 11 bases between. As DNA, the CDR3 is TGTGCCAGCTCAAACCCGGGGACCTCCTACAATGAGCAGTTCTTC. It encodes CASSNPGTSYNEQFF.

The chain has TRBV20-1 and TRBJ1-5; 7 nucleotides agree with TRBD1. Per germline, CDR1 DFQATT and CDR2 SNEGSKA (reference sequence). The ends lost 3 bases at V and 5 bases at J; junction bases unmatched: 4. This CDR3 region has 13 residues. The CDR3 DNA reads TGCAGTGCTAGGCAGGGGGTTTATCAGCCCCAGCATTTT. Protein sequence: CSARQGVYQPQHF.

This clonotype has only a few counts. The rearrangement uses TRBV15 and TRBJ1-4, with a weak D call TRBD1 (6 bases). The CDR3 has 15 amino acids. The V and J ends lost 3 bases and 8 bases respectively, with 16 bases between them. The V gene's germline CDR1 is LNHNV and CDR2 YYDKDF (reference sequence). The DNA for the CDR3 is TGTGCCACCAGCAGCTTAGCACAGGGAGGGGAAAAACTGTTTTTT. It yields the protein CATSSLAQGGEKLFF.

This clonotype was counted only a few times. The rearrangement joins TRBV2 to TRBJ2-3; possibly TRBD2 for D (6 bases). Per germline, CDR1 SNHLY and CDR2 FYNNEI. Trimming stripped 4 bases from V and 5 bases from J, with 10 bases between. This CDR3 has 13 amino acids. As DNA, the CDR3 is TGTGCCAGCAGTGGACTCGGGAGAGATACGCAGTATTTT. Protein product: CASSGLGRDTQYF. Drawing the rest from reference TRBV2 and TRBJ2-3, the complete variable domain is EPEVTQTPSHQVTQMGQEVILRCVPISNHLYFYWYRQILGQKVEFLVSFYNNEISEKSEIFDDQFSVERPDGSNFTLKIRSTKLEDSAMYFCASSGLGRDTQYFGPGTRLTVL.

The chain uses TRBV3-1 and TRBJ1-1; no reliable D call. Trimming stripped 3 bases from V and 2 bases from J, with 13 bases between. This CDR3 is built from 15 residues. CDR1 and CDR2 from the germline V gene are LGHDT and YNNKEL (reference sequence). The CDR3 DNA sequence: TGTGCCAGCAGCCAGAAGTGGGAGATTAACACTGAAGCTTTCTTT. Its protein is CASSQKWEINTEAFF.

With regard to this clonotype: Relative to the germline gene, one junction end is altered; a read error may explain this. CDR3 loop: CASSLGLAGALDTEAFF. The CDR3 coding sequence is TGCGCCAGCAGTTTGGGGCTGGCAGGGGCCCTCGACACTGAAGCTTTCTTT. The J gene is TRBJ1-1, the V gene TRBV5-1; perhaps TRBD1 as D (6 bases). Germline V gene lookup returns CDR1 SGHRS and CDR2 YFSETQ. This CDR3 is built from 17 residues.